This T cell receptor beta chain was recovered during a study of T-cell memory formation after mild COVID-19. The germline V gene encodes CDR1 MNHEY and CDR2 SVGEGT. This CDR3 comprises 15 residues. With 4 bases removed from V and 0 bases from J, the gap between germline ends came to 10 bases. This clonotype was recorded many times. The antigen is unknown. TCRdb analysed the 5' RACE reads with MiXCR anew, one entry per CDR3 protein. This sample has under 300,000 distinct CDR3 sequences, with over 8.5% found just once. Study findings and constraints: Later expanders leaned CD4+, whereas day 15 to 85 contracting clones were balanced CD4/CD8. Detection of some responders pre-infection suggested pre-existing cross-reactive memory T cells participated.

Material for sequencing was PBMCs or a T cell subset sorted from them (not recorded which). The TCR was taken from a man younger than 35 who had mild COVID-19 (a few samples of this study predate the infection). Cell type and time point are not known. The rearrangement links TRBV6-2 or TRBV6-3 to TRBJ1-5; D gene unclear. This chain's CDR3 is CASSSISYSNQPQHF. The DNA for the CDR3 is TGTGCCAGCAGTTCAATTTCTTATAGCAATCAGCCCCAGCATTTT.